This TCR beta chain was documented in a study of T cell repertoires in cytomegalovirus infection. Via MiXCR, TCRdb re-called the reads, giving one row per CDR3 protein. The sample comprises 80,000 or so distinct CDR3 sequences, about 24% of which are singletons, and roughly 50% rests with the top ten. As regards this clonotype: Its antigen is unidentified.

This receptor was obtained from a human donor in good health (CMV status not recorded). Some clones in this sample may be carry-over from other donors' samples. The sequences come from CD8+ T cells from cultured PBMCs, collected from culture after CMV antigen stimulation.

CDR3 DNA sequence: TGTGCCAGCATTCCGGGACTAGCGGGCCATGAGCAGTTCTTC. Translated: CASIPGLAGHEQFF. The chain links TRBV28 to TRBJ2-1; 12 bases line up with TRBD2. V shed 7 bases, J shed 8 bases, and the junction held 6 bases outside the gene matches. Germline lookup yields CDR1 MDHEN and CDR2 SYDVKM. The CDR3 is 14 residues long.